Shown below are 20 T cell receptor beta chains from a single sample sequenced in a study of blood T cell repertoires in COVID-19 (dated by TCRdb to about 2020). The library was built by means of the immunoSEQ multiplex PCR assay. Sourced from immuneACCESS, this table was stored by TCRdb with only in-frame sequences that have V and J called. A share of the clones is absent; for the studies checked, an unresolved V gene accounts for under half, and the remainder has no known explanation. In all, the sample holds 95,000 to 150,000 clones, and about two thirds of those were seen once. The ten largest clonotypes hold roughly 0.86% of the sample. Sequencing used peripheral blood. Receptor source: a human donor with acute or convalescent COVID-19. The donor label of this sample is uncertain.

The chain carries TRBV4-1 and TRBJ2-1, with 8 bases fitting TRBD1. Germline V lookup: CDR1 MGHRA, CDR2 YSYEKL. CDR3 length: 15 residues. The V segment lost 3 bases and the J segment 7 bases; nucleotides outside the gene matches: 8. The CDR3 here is CASSHPDRDSNEQFF. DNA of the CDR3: TGCGCCAGCAGCCACCCGGACAGGGACTCGAATGAGCAGTTCTTC.

The CDR3 sequence is CASRGLAGALEQYF. CDR3 coding DNA: TGTGCCAGCAGGGGACTAGCGGGGGCCTTGGAGCAGTACTTC. V gene TRBV2 combines with J gene TRBJ2-7, with 14 nucleotides matching TRBD2. The germline V gene has CDR1 SNHLY and CDR2 FYNNEI. The J segment lost 7 bases and the V segment lost 6 bases, leaving 5 bases of the junction unmatched. The CDR3 is 14 residues long.

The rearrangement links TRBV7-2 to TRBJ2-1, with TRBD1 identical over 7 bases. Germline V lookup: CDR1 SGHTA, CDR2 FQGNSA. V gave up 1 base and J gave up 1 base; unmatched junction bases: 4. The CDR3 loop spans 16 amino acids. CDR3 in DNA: TGTGCCAGCAGCTTAGGAGGGGGCAGGTCCTACAATGAGCAGTTCTTC. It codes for CASSLGGGRSYNEQFF. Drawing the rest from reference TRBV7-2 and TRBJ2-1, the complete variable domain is GAGVSQSPSNKVTEKGKDVELRCDPISGHTALYWYRQSLGQGLEFLIYFQGNSAPDKSGLPSDRFSAERTGGSVSTLTIQRTQQEDSAVYLCASSLGGGRSYNEQFFGPGTRLTVL.

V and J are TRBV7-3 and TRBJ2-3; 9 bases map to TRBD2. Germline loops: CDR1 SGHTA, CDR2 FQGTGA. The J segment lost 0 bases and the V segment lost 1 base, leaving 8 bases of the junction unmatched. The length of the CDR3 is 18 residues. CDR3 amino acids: CASSLRSSGGTSTDTQYF. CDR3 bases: TGTGCCAGCAGCTTAAGGAGTAGCGGGGGTACTAGCACAGATACGCAGTATTTT.

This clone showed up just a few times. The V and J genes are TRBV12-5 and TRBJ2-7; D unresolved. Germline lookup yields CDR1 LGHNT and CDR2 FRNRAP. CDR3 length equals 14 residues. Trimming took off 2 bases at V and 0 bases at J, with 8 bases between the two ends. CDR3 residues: CASGLPGSSYEQYF. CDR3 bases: TGTGCTAGTGGTTTGCCAGGTAGCTCCTACGAGCAGTACTTC.

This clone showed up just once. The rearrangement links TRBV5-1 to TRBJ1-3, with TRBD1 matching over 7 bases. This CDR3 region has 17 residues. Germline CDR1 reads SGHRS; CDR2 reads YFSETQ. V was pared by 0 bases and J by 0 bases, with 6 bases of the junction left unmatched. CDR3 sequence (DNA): TGCGCCAGCAGCTTGGGCTCCCGGGACAGCTCTGGAAACACCATATATTTT. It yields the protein CASSLGSRDSSGNTIYF.

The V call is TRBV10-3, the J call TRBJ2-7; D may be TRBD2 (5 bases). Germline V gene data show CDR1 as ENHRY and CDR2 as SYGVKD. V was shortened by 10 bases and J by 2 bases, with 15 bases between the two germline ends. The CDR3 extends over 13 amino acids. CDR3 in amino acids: CATALDGTYEQYF. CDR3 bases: TGTGCCACCGCATTGGACGGGACCTACGAGCAGTACTTC.

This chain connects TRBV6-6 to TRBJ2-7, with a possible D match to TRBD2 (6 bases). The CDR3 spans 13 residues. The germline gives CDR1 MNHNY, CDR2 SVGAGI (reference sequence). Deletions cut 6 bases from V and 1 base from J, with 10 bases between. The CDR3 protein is CASRRGRSYEQYV. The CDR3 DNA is TGTGCCAGCAGGCGGGGTCGATCCTACGAGCAGTACGTC.

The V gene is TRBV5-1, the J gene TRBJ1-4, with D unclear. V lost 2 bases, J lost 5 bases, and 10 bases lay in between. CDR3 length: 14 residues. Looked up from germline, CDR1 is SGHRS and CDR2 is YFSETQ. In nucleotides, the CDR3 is TGCGCCAGCAGCTTTTCCGGTGTCAATGAAAAACTGTTTTTT. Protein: CASSFSGVNEKLFF.

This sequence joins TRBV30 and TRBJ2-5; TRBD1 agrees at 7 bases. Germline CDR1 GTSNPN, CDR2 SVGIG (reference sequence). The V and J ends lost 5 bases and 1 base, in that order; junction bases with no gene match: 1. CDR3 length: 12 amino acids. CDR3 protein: CAWGQVQETQYF. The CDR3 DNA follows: TGTGCCTGGGGACAGGTCCAAGAGACCCAGTACTTC.

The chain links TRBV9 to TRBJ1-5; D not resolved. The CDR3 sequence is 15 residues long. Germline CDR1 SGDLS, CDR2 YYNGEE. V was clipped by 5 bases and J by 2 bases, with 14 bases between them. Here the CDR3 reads CASSIGSQGNQPQHF. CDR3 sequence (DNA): TGTGCCAGCAGTATAGGCAGTCAGGGCAATCAGCCCCAGCATTTT. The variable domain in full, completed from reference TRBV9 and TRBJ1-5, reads DSGVTQTPKHLITATGQRVTLRCSPRSGDLSVYWYQQSLDQGLQFLIQYYNGEERAKGNILERFSAQQFPDLHSELNLSSLELGDSALYFCASSIGSQGNQPQHFGDGTRLSIL.

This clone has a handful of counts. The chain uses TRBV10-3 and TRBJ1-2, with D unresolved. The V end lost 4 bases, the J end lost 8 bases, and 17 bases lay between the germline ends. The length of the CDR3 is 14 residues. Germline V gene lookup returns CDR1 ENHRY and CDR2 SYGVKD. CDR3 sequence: CAISVDETSGGYTF. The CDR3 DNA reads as TGTGCCATCAGTGTGGATGAGACAAGTGGAGGCTACACCTTC.

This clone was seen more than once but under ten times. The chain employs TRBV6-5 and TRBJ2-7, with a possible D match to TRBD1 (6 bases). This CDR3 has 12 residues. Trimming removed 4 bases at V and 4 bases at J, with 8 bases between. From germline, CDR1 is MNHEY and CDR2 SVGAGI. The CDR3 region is CASSSQGYEQYV. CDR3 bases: TGTGCCAGCAGTTCACAGGGTTACGAGCAGTACGTC.

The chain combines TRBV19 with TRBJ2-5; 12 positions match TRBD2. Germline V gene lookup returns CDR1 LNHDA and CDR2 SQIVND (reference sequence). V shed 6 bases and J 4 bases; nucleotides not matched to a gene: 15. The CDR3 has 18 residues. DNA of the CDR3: TGTGCCAGTAGCCCAGGACTAGCGGGGATCTCCTCGGGAGAGACCCAGTACTTC. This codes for CASSPGLAGISSGETQYF.

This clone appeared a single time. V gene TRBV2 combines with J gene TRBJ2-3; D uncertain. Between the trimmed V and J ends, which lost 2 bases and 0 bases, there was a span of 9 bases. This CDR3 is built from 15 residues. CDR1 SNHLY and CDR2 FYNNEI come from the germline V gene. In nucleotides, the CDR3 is TGTGCCAGCAGTGAAAGAGGAGCCAGCACAGATACGCAGTATTTT. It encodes CASSERGASTDTQYF.

CDR3 in amino acids: CASSLAPGDGGELFF. CDR3 in DNA: TGTGCCAGCAGCTTAGCCCCAGGGGACGGCGGGGAGCTGTTTTTT. The chain is built from TRBV7-6 and TRBJ2-2, with D possibly matching TRBD1 (6 bases). CDR1 SGHVS and CDR2 FNYEAQ come from the germline V gene. The CDR3 length is 15 residues. Deletions cut 0 bases from V and 7 bases from J, with 12 bases between.

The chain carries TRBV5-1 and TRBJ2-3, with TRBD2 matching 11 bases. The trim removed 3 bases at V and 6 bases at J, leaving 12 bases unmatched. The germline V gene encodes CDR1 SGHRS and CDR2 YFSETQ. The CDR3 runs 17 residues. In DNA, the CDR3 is TGCGCCAGCAGCTCCAGAGTAGCGGGGGGGTCCATGGATACGCAGTATTTT. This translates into CASSSRVAGGSMDTQYF.

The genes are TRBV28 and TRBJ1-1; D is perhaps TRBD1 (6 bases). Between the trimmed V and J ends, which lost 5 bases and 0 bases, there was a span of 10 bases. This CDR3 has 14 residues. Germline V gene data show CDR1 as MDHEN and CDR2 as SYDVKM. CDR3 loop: CASSKQGLNTEAFF. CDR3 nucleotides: TGTGCCAGCAGTAAACAGGGATTGAACACTGAAGCTTTCTTT. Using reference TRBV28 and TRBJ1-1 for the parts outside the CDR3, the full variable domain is DVKVTQSSRYLVKRTGEKVFLECVQDMDHENMFWYRQDPGLGLRLIYFSYDVKMKEKGDIPEGYSVSREKKERFSLILESASTNQTSMYLCASSKQGLNTEAFFGQGTRLTVV.

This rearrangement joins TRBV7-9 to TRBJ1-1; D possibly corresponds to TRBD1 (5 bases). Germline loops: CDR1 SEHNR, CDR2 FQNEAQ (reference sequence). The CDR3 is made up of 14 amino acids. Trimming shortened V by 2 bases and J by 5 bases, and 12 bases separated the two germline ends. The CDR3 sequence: CASSLFGGETEAFF. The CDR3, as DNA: TGTGCCAGCAGCTTATTCGGGGGGGAGACTGAAGCTTTCTTT.

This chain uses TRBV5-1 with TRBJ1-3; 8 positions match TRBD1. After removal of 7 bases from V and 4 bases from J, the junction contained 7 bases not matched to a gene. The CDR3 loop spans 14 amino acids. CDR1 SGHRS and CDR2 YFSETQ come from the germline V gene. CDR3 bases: TGCGCCAGCCGGCAGGGGGCGAAAGGAAACACCATATATTTT. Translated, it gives CASRQGAKGNTIYF.